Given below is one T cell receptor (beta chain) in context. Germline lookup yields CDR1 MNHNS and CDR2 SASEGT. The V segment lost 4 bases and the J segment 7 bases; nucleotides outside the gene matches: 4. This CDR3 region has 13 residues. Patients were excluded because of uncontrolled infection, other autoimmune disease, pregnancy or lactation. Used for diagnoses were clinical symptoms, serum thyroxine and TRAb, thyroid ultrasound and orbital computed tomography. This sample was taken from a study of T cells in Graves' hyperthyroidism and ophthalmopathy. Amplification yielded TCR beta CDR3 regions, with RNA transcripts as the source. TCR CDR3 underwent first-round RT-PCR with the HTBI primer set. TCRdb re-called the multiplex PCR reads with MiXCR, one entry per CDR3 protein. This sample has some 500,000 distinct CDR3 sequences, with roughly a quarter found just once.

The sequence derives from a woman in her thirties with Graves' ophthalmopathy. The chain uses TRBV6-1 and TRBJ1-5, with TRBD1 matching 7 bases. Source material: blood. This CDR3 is CASSVTGVQPQHF. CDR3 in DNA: TGTGCCAGCAGTGTTACAGGGGTCCAGCCCCAGCATTTT.